Presented here are 19 T cell receptor beta chains from one specimen sequenced in a study of T-cell memory formation after mild COVID-19. TCRdb ran MiXCR on the 5' RACE reads and lists one entry per CDR3 protein. This sample yields 350,000 to 450,000 distinct CDR3 sequences, of which under 30% are seen a single time; approximately 12% belongs to the top ten. The specimen was PBMCs or a T cell subset sorted from them (not recorded which). These receptor sequences come from an adult woman who had mild COVID-19 (a few samples of this study predate the infection). Cell type and time point are not known.

V gene TRBV4-3 combines with J gene TRBJ2-7, with D possibly TRBD1 on 6 matching bases. The V end was cut by 0 bases, the J end by 5 bases, with 11 bases between. The CDR3 runs to 14 residues. The germline V gene has CDR1 LGHNA and CDR2 YSLEER. As DNA, the CDR3 is TGCGCCAGCAGCCAAGAGAGAACAGGGAACGAGCAGTACTTC. Its translation: CASSQERTGNEQYF.

In this sample, this clonotype turned up a few times. In nucleotides, the CDR3 is TGCGCCAGCAGCCACGAGGCAACTGTCTACTACGAGCAGTACTTC. It specifies CASSHEATVYYEQYF. This chain connects TRBV4-3 to TRBJ2-7; D is unclear. CDR1 is LGHNA and CDR2 is YSLEER in the germline V gene. The CDR3 sequence is 15 residues long. Trimming cost V 3 bases and J 3 bases, with 15 bases left between them.

The V gene is TRBV4-1, the J gene TRBJ1-4; no clear D. The V gene's germline CDR1 is MGHRA and CDR2 YSYEKL. The CDR3 runs 15 residues. Trimming left V 0 bases short and J 0 bases short, with 5 bases between. In DNA form, the CDR3 reads TGCGCCAGCAGCCAAGAAATCGCAACTAATGAAAAACTGTTTTTT. This translates into CASSQEIATNEKLFF.

The gene calls are TRBV6-5 and TRBJ2-7; TRBD1 might be the D (5 bases). V lost 6 bases to trimming and J lost 0 bases, with 9 bases between them. The CDR3 contains 13 residues. Germline assignment: CDR1 MNHEY and CDR2 SVGAGI. The CDR3 region is CASRRQISYEQYF. In DNA, the CDR3 is TGTGCCAGCAGGCGACAGATCTCCTACGAGCAGTACTTC.

The chain couples TRBV7-2 to TRBJ2-7; D gene uncertain. In germline, CDR1 is SGHTA, CDR2 FQGNSA. The V end lost 2 bases, the J end lost 2 bases, and 4 bases lay between the germline ends. This CDR3 has 12 amino acids. The DNA of the CDR3 is TGTGCCAGCAGCTTACAGCCCTACGAGCAGTACTTC. This codes for CASSLQPYEQYF.

The chain recombines TRBV7-6 with TRBJ2-5; TRBD1 agrees at 9 bases. J was trimmed by 8 bases and V by 4 bases; bases with no gene match: 8. The CDR3 contains 14 residues. Germline loops: CDR1 SGHVS, CDR2 FNYEAQ. In DNA form, the CDR3 reads TGTGCCAGCAGCTCAAGACAGGGGGTAGTTACCCAGTACTTC. This codes for CASSSRQGVVTQYF.

The chain uses TRBV5-1 and TRBJ1-1; D call uncertain. The CDR3 runs to 13 residues. Germline V gene lookup returns CDR1 SGHRS and CDR2 YFSETQ. V lost 4 bases, J lost 1 base, and 8 bases lay in between. The chain's CDR3 is CASSHPGNTEAFF. CDR3 DNA sequence: TGCGCCAGCAGCCACCCGGGGAACACTGAAGCTTTCTTT. Looking up the rest from reference TRBV5-1 and TRBJ1-1 gives the full variable domain: KAGVTQTPRYLIKTRGQQVTLSCSPISGHRSVSWYQQTPGQGLQFLFEYFSETQRNKGNFPGRFSGRQFSNSRSEMNVSTLELGDSALYLCASSHPGNTEAFFGQGTRLTVV.

This clonotype was detected ten times or more. The V call is TRBV9, the J call TRBJ2-7; 9 bases are shared with TRBD1. The length of the CDR3 is 16 residues. With V trimmed by 0 bases and J by 6 bases, 10 bases remained unmatched. The germline V gene encodes CDR1 SGDLS and CDR2 YYNGEE. CDR3 nucleotides: TGTGCCAGCAGCGTAGCCCCCTCGAGGACAGGGGTCGAGCAGTACTTC. Translated, it gives CASSVAPSRTGVEQYF.

This clonotype was recorded a few times. The genes are TRBV20-1 and TRBJ1-2, with TRBD1 matching over 8 bases. There are 13 residues in the CDR3. The V gene's germline CDR1 is DFQATT and CDR2 SNEGSKA (reference sequence). After removal of 5 bases from V and 5 bases from J, the junction contained 7 bases not matched to a gene. The CDR3 coding sequence is TGCAGTGCTCTCCTGGACAGGGAGTATGGCTACACCTTC. Its translation: CSALLDREYGYTF.

V is TRBV6-5 and J is TRBJ1-6; no clear D gene. The CDR3 extends over 17 amino acids. The germline V gene encodes CDR1 MNHEY and CDR2 SVGAGI. Trimming stripped 0 bases from V and 0 bases from J, with 9 bases between. CDR3 nucleotides: TGTGCCAGCAGTTACTCGGTCCAAATCTCCTATAATTCACCCCTCCACTTT. This translates into CASSYSVQISYNSPLHF.

This chain connects TRBV12-3 or TRBV12-4 to TRBJ1-1; tentatively, D is TRBD1 (5 bases). The CDR3 loop spans 14 amino acids. V lost 5 bases to trimming and J lost 3 bases, with 13 bases between them. In DNA, the CDR3 is TGTGCCAGCAGTCGTAGGGGACGGGACACTGAAGCTTTCTTT. It translates to CASSRRGRDTEAFF.

The V gene is TRBV5-1, the J gene TRBJ2-5, with D perhaps matching TRBD2 (5 bases). V shed 8 bases and J shed 3 bases, with 17 bases lying between them. The CDR3 consists of 14 residues. CDR1 and CDR2 from the germline V gene are SGHRS and YFSETQ. DNA of the CDR3: TGCGCCAGTACACGGGGTTCGCAGAAAGAGACCCAGTACTTC. Translation: CASTRGSQKETQYF. The full variable domain, its missing parts supplied by reference TRBV5-1 and TRBJ2-5, is KAGVTQTPRYLIKTRGQQVTLSCSPISGHRSVSWYQQTPGQGLQFLFEYFSETQRNKGNFPGRFSGRQFSNSRSEMNVSTLELGDSALYLCASTRGSQKETQYFGPGTRLLVL.

The V call is TRBV4-1, the J call TRBJ1-1; D is perhaps TRBD1 (6 bases). CDR1 and CDR2 from the germline V gene are MGHRA and YSYEKL. CDR3 length equals 17 residues. Trimming removed 0 bases from V and 1 base from J, with 15 bases in between. CDR3 bases: TGCGCCAGCAGCCAAGAAGCATGGGGCAGGGGGAACACTGAAGCTTTCTTT. Amino acid sequence: CASSQEAWGRGNTEAFF.

The chain links TRBV7-8 to TRBJ2-7, with D possibly being TRBD1 (6 bases). The V gene lost 4 bases and the J gene lost 2 bases, with 12 bases spanning the gap. CDR1 is SGHVS, CDR2 FQNEAQ, per germline. This CDR3 region has 14 residues. The CDR3 DNA reads TGTGCCAGCAGCTCCGGGACACCTCCCTACGAGCAGTACTTC. This encodes CASSSGTPPYEQYF.

Here the CDR3 DNA reads TGTGCCAGCAGCCCCGGGCAGGGGTGGCAGTACTTC. Its protein product is CASSPGQGWQYF. The rearrangement links TRBV5-4 to TRBJ2-7, with D possibly TRBD1 on 6 matching bases. Germline-derived CDR1 and CDR2 are SGHNT and YYREEE (reference sequence). The CDR3 has 12 residues. V lost 4 bases, J lost 9 bases, and 14 bases lay in between.

V is TRBV5-5 and J is TRBJ1-1; TRBD1 matches at 8 bases. The CDR3 is 14 residues long. Losses at the gene ends were 6 bases for V and 1 base for J; bases not matched to a gene: 5. The germline gives CDR1 SGHKS, CDR2 YYEKEE (reference sequence). CDR3 nucleotide sequence: TGTGCCAGCACCCAGGACAGGGCGAACACTGAAGCTTTCTTT. Translation gives CASTQDRANTEAFF. Using reference TRBV5-5 and TRBJ1-1 for the parts outside the CDR3, the full variable domain is DAGVTQSPTHLIKTRGQQVTLRCSPISGHKSVSWYQQVLGQGPQFIFQYYEKEERGRGNFPDRFSARQFPNYSSELNVNALLLGDSALYLCASTQDRANTEAFFGQGTRLTVV.

The chain has TRBV15 and TRBJ2-3, with TRBD2 identical over 8 bases. The CDR3 consists of 16 residues. J gave up 2 bases and V 0 bases, and 4 bases lay outside the gene matches. CDR1 and CDR2 from the germline V gene are LNHNV and YYDKDF (reference sequence). CDR3 nucleotides: TGTGCCACCAGCAGAGAACTAGCGGTAGCCACAGATACGCAGTATTTT. Translating gives CATSRELAVATDTQYF.

The chain carries TRBV12-3 or TRBV12-4 and TRBJ1-2; no firm D call. This CDR3 region has 11 residues. Trimming stripped 6 bases from V and 11 bases from J, with 13 bases between. This CDR3 reads CASRIFGVYTF. The CDR3 coding sequence is TGTGCCAGCAGGATATTCGGGGTATACACCTTC.

The chain uses TRBV3-1 and TRBJ1-4; D gene uncertain. Trimming removed 2 bases from V and 5 bases from J, with 0 bases in between. Per the germline V gene, CDR1 is LGHDT and CDR2 is YNNKEL (reference sequence). The CDR3 extends over 11 amino acids. CDR3 bases: TGTGCCAGCAGCCAAAATGAAAAACTGTTTTTT. Translating it yields CASSQNEKLFF. Looking up the rest from reference TRBV3-1 and TRBJ1-4 gives the full variable domain: DTAVSQTPKYLVTQMGNDKSIKCEQNLGHDTMYWYKQDSKKFLKIMFSYNNKELIINETVPNRFSPKSPDKAHLNLHINSLELGDSAVYFCASSQNEKLFFGSGTQLSVL.